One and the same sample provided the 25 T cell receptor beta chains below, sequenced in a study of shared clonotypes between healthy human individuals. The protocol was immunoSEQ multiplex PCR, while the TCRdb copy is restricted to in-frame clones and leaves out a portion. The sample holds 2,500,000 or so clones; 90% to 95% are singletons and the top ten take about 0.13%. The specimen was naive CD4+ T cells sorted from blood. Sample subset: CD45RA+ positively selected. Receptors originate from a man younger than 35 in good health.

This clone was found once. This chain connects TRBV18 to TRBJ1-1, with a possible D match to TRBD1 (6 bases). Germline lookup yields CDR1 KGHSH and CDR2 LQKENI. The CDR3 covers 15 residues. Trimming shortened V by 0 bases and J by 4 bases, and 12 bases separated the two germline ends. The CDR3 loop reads CASSPPSGGSTEAFF. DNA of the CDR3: TGTGCCAGCTCACCACCCTCCGGGGGCAGCACTGAAGCTTTCTTT.

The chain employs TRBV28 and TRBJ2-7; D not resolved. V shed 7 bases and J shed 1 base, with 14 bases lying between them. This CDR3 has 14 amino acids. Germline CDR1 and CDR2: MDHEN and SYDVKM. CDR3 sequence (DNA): TGTGCCAGCACCGTCGACTCTGGGTCCTACGAGCAGTACTTC. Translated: CASTVDSGSYEQYF.

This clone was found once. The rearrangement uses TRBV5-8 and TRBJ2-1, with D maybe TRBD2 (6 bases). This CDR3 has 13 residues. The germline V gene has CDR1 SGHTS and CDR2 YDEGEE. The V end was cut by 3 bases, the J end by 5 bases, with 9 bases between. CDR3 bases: TGTGCCAGCAGCTCCTGGGGGGACAATGAGCAGTTCTTC. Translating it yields CASSSWGDNEQFF.

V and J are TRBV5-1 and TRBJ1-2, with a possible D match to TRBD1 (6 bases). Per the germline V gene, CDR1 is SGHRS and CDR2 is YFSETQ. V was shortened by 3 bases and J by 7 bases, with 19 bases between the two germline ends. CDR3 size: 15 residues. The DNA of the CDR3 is TGCGCCAGCAGCTGGAACCTACAGGGAGTCCGTGGCTACACCTTC. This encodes CASSWNLQGVRGYTF.

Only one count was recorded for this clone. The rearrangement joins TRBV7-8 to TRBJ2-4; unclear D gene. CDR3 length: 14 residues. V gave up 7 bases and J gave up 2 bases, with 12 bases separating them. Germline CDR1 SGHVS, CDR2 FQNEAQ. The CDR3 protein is CASTSPSTKNIQYF. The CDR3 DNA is TGTGCCAGCACCTCCCCCTCTACCAAAAACATTCAGTACTTC. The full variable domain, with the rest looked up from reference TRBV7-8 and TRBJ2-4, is GAGVSQSPRYKVAKRGQDVALRCDPISGHVSLFWYQQALGQGPEFLTYFQNEAQLDKSGLPSDRFFAERPEGSVSTLKIQRTQQEDSAVYLCASTSPSTKNIQYFGAGTRLSVL.

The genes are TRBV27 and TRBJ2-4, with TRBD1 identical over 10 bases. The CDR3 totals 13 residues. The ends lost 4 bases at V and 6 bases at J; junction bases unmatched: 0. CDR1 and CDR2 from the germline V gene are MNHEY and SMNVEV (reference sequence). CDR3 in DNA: TGTGCCAGCAGTTGGGACAGGGGAAACATTCAGTACTTC. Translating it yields CASSWDRGNIQYF.

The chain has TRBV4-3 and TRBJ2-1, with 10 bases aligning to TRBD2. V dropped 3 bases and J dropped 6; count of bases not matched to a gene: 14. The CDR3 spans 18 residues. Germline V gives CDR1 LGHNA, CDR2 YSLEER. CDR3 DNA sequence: TGCGCCAGCAGCCAGAGACTAGCGGGTCACTTTACTACCAATGAGCAGTTCTTC. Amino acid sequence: CASSQRLAGHFTTNEQFF.

CDR3 amino acids: CAISESRTSGTDTQYF. CDR3 bases: TGTGCCATCAGTGAATCGAGAACTAGCGGGACAGATACGCAGTATTTT. This chain uses TRBV10-3 with TRBJ2-3; TRBD2 agrees at 9 bases. The CDR3 has 16 residues. The junction had 7 bases not matched to a gene; V was cut back by 3 bases and J by 3 bases. CDR1 and CDR2 from the germline V gene are ENHRY and SYGVKD.

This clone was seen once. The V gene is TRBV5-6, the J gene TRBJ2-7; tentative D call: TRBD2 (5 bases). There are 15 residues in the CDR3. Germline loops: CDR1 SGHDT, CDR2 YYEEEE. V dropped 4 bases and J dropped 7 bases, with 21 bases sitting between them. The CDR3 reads CASSVLGNVEGEQYF. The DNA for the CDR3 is TGTGCCAGCAGCGTACTCGGCAACGTAGAGGGAGAGCAGTACTTC.

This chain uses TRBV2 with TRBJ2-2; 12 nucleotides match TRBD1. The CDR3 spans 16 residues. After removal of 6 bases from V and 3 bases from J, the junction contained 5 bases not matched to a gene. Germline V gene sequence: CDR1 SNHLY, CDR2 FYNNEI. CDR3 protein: CASSGTGGWDTGELFF. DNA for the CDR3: TGTGCCAGCAGCGGGACAGGGGGCTGGGACACCGGGGAGCTGTTTTTT.

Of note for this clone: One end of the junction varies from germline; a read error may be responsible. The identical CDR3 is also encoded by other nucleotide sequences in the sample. The DNA of the CDR3 is TGCGCCAGCAGCCCTACTAGCGGGGGGGCCTGGAACGAGCAGTACTTC. The encoded protein is CASSPTSGGAWNEQYF. The chain joins TRBV7-6 to TRBJ2-7, with 13 bases aligning to TRBD2. Germline CDR1 is SGHVS and CDR2 is FNYEAQ. The CDR3 runs 16 residues.

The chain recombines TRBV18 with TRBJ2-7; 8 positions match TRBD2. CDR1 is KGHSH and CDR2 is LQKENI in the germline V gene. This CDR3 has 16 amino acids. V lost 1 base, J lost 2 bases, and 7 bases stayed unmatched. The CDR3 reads CASSPQATSAAYEQYF. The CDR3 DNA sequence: TGTGCCAGCTCACCACAGGCGACTAGCGCAGCCTACGAGCAGTACTTC.

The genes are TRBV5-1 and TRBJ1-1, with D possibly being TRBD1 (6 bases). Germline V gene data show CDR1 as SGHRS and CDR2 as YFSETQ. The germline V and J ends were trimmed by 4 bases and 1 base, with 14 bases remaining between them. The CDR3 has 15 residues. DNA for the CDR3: TGCGCCAGCAGCAAGGAGGGGGGACGGAACACTGAAGCTTTCTTT. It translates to CASSKEGGRNTEAFF. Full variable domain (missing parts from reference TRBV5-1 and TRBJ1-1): KAGVTQTPRYLIKTRGQQVTLSCSPISGHRSVSWYQQTPGQGLQFLFEYFSETQRNKGNFPGRFSGRQFSNSRSEMNVSTLELGDSALYLCASSKEGGRNTEAFFGQGTRLTVV.

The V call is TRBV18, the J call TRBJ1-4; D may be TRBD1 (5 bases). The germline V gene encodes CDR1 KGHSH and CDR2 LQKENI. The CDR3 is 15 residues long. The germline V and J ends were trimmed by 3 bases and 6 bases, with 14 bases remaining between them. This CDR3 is CASSPAGTRHEKLFF. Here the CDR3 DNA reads TGTGCCAGCTCACCCGCCGGGACCCGGCATGAAAAACTGTTTTTT.

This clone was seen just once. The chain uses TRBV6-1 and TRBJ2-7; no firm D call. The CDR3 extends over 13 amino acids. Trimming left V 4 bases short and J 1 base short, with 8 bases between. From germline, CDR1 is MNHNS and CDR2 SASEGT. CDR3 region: CASSGTQSYEQYF. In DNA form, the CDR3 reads TGTGCCAGCAGTGGGACCCAATCCTACGAGCAGTACTTC.

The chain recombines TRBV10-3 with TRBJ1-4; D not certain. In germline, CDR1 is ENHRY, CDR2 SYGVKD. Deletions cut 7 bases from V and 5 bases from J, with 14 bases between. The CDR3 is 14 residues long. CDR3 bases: TGTGCCATCACCCCGGAGGTTGAGAATGAAAAACTGTTTTTT. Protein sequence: CAITPEVENEKLFF.

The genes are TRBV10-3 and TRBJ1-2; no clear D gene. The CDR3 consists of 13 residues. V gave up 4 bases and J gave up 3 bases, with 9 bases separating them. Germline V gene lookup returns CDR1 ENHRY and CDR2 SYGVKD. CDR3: CAISGLGYYGYTF. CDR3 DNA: TGTGCCATCAGTGGGTTGGGATACTATGGCTACACCTTC.

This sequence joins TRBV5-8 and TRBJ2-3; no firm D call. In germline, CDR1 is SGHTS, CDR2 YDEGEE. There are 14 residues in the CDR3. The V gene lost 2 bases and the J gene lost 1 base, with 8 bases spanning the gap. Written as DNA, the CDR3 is TGTGCCAGCAGCTTCCCAGGAGGCACAGATACGCAGTATTTT. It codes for CASSFPGGTDTQYF.

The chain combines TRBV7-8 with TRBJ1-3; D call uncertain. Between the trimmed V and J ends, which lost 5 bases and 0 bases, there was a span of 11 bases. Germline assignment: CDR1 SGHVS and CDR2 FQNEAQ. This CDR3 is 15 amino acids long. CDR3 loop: CASSTSVGSGNTIYF. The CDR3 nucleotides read TGTGCCAGCAGCACCTCGGTGGGCTCTGGAAACACCATATATTTT. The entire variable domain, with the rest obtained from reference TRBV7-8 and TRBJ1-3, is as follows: GAGVSQSPRYKVAKRGQDVALRCDPISGHVSLFWYQQALGQGPEFLTYFQNEAQLDKSGLPSDRFFAERPEGSVSTLKIQRTQQEDSAVYLCASSTSVGSGNTIYFGEGSWLTVV.

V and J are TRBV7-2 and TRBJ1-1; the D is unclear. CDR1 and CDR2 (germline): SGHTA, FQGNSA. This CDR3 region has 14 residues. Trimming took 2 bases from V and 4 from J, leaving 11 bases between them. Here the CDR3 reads CASSLYYIATEAFF. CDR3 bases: TGTGCCAGCAGCTTATACTACATTGCCACTGAAGCTTTCTTT.

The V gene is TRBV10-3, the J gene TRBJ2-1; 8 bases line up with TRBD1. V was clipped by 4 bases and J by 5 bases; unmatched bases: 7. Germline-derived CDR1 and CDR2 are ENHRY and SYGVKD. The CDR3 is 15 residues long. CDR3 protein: CAISGSGTGDNEQFF. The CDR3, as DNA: TGTGCCATCAGTGGGTCCGGGACAGGCGACAATGAGCAGTTCTTC.

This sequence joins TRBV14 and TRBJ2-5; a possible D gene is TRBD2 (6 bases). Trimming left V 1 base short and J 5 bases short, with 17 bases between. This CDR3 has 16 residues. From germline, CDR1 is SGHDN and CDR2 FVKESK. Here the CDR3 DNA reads TGTGCCAGCAGCCAAGGAGTGGGAGGCTCGAAGGAGACCCAGTACTTC. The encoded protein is CASSQGVGGSKETQYF.

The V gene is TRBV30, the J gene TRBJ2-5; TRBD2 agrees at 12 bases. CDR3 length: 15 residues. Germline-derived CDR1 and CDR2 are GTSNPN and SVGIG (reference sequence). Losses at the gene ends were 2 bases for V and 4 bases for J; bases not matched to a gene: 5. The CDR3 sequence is CAWSLTSGRGETQYF. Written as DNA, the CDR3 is TGTGCCTGGAGTTTGACTAGCGGGAGAGGAGAGACCCAGTACTTC.

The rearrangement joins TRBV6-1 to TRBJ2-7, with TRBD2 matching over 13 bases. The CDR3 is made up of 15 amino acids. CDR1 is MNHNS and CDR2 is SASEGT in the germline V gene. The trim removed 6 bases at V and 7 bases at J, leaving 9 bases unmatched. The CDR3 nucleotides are TGTGCCAGCAGCTTCGGACTAGCGGGAGCGTTAGAGCAGTACTTC. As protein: CASSFGLAGALEQYF.

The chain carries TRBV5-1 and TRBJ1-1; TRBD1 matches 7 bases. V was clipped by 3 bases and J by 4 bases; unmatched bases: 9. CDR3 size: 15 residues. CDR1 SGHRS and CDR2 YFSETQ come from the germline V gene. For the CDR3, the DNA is TGCGCCAGCAGCTCCCAGACAGGGCCCACCACTGAAGCTTTCTTT. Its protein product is CASSSQTGPTTEAFF.